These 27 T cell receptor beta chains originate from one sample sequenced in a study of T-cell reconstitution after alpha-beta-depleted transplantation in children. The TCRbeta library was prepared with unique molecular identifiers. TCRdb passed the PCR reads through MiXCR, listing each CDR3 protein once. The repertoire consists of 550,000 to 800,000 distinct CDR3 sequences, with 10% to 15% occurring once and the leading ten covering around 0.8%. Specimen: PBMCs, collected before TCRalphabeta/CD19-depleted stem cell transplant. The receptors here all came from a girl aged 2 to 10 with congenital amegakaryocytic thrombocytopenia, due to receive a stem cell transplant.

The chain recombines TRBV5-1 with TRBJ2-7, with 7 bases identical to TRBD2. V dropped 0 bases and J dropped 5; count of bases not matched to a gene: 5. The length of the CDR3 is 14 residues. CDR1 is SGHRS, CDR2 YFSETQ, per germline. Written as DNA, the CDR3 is TGCGCCAGCAGCTTGGGGCGGCTAGCGGACGAGCAGTACTTC. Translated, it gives CASSLGRLADEQYF.

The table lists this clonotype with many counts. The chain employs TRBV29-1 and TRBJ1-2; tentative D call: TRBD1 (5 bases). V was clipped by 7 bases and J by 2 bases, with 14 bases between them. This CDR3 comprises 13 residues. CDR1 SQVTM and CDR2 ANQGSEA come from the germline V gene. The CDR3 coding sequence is TGCAGCGCGAGGGCGGGGGGGAACTATGGCTACACCTTC. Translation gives CSARAGGNYGYTF.

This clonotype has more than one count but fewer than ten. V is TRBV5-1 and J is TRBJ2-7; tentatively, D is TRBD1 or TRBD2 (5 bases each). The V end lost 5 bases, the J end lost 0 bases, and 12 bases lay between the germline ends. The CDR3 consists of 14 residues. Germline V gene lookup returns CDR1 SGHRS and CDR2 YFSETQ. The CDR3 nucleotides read TGCGCCAGCAGTAGAGGGGACGACTCCTACGAGCAGTACTTC. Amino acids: CASSRGDDSYEQYF.

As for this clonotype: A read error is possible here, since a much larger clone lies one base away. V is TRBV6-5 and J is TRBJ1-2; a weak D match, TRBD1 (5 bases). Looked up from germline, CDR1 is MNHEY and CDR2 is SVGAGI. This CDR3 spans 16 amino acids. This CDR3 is CARSYSTLRGSYGYTF. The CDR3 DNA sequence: TGTGCCCGCAGTTACTCCACCCTGAGGGGATCCTATGGCTACACCTTC.

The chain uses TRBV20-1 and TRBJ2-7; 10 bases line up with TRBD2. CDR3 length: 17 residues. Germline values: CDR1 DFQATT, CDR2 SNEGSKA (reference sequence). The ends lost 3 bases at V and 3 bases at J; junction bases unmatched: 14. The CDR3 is CSASSPNQLAGIYEQYF. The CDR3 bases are TGCAGTGCTAGTTCCCCAAACCAACTAGCGGGAATCTACGAGCAGTACTTC.

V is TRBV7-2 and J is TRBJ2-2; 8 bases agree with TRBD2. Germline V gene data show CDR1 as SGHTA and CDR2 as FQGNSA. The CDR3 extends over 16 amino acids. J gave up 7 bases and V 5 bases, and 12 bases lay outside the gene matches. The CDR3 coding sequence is TGTGCCAGCAGCCCGAGGACTAGCAGGTTAAACGGGGAGCTGTTTTTT. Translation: CASSPRTSRLNGELFF.

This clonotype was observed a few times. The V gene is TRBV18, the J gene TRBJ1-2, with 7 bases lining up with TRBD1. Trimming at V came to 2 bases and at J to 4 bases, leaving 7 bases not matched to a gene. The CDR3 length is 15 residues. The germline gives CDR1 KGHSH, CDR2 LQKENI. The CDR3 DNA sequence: TGTGCCAGCTCACCAACCGGACAGGTGCTCTATGGCTACACCTTC. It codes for CASSPTGQVLYGYTF.

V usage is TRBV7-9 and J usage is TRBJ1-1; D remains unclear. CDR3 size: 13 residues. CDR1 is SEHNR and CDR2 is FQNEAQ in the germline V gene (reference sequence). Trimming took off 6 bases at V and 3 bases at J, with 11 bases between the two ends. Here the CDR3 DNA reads TGTGCCAGCAGACAAAATGTGGACACTGAAGCTTTCTTT. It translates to CASRQNVDTEAFF.

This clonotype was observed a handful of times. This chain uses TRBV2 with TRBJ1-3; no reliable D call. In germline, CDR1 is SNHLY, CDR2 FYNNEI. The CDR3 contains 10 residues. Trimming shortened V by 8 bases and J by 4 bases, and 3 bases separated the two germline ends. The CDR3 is CASLGNTIYF. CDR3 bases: TGTGCCAGCTTAGGAAACACCATATATTTT.

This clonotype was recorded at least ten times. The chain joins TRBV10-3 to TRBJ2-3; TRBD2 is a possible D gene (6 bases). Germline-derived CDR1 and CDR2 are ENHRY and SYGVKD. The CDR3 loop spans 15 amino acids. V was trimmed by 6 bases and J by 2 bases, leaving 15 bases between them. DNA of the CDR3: TGTGCCATCAGCGGGCGGGACGGCACCACAGATACGCAGTATTTT. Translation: CAISGRDGTTDTQYF.

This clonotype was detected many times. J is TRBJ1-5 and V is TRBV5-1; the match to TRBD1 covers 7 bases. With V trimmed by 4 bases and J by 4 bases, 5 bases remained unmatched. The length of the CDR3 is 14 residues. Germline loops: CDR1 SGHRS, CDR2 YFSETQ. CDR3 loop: CASSPTGKNQPQHF. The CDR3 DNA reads TGCGCCAGCAGCCCGACAGGGAAAAATCAGCCCCAGCATTTT. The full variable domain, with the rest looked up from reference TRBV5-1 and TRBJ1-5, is KAGVTQTPRYLIKTRGQQVTLSCSPISGHRSVSWYQQTPGQGLQFLFEYFSETQRNKGNFPGRFSGRQFSNSRSEMNVSTLELGDSALYLCASSPTGKNQPQHFGDGTRLSIL.

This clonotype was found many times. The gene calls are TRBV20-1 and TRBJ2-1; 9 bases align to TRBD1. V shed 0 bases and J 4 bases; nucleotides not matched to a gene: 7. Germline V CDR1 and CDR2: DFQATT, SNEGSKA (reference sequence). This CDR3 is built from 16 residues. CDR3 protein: CSARDVPGQGYNEQFF. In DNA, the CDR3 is TGCAGTGCTAGAGATGTACCGGGACAGGGTTACAATGAGCAGTTCTTC.

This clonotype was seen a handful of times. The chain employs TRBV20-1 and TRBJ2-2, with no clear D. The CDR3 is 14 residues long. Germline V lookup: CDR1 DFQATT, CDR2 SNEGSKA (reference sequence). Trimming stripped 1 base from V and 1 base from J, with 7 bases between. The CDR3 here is CSARALQNTGELFF. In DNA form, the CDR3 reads TGCAGTGCTAGAGCACTACAGAACACCGGGGAGCTGTTTTTT.

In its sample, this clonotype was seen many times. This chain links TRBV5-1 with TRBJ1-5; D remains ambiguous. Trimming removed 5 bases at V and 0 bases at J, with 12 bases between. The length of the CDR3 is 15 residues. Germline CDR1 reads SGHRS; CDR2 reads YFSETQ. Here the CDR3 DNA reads TGCGCCAGCAGGCTGGGGTACGGTAGCAATCAGCCCCAGCATTTT. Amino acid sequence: CASRLGYGSNQPQHF.

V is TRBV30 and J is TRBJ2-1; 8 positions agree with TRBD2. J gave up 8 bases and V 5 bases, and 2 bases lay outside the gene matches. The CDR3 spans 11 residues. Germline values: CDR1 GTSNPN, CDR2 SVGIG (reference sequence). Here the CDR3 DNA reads TGTGCCTGGTTGGGACTAGATGAGCAGTTCTTC. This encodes CAWLGLDEQFF.

The DNA for the CDR3 is TGTGCCAGCAGACCGCCACCGGGACTAGCGGGAGGGCCACAGAATAATGAGCAGTTCTTC. It is translated as CASRPPPGLAGGPQNNEQFF. The chain is built from TRBV12-3 or TRBV12-4 and TRBJ2-1, with 16 bases matching TRBD2. V trimming: 6 bases; J trimming: 7 bases; junction bases outside the gene matches: 18. CDR3 length: 20 residues.

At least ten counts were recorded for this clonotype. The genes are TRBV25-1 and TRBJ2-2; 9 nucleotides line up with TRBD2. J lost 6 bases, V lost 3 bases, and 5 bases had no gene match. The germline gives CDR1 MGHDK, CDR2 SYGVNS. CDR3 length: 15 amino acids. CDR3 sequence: CASSEGQREAGELFF. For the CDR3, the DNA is TGTGCCAGCAGTGAGGGACAGCGGGAGGCCGGGGAGCTGTTTTTT.

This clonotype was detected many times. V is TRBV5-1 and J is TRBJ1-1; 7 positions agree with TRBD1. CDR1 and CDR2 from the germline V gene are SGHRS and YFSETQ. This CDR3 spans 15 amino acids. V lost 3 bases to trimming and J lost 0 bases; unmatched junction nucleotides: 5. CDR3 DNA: TGCGCCAGCAGCTGGGGACAGTTCATGAACACTGAAGCTTTCTTT. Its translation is CASSWGQFMNTEAFF.

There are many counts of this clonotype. Here the CDR3 DNA reads TGCGCCAGCAGCTTGTCCCTAATGAACACCGGGGAGCTGTTTTTT. Amino acids: CASSLSLMNTGELFF. The chain uses TRBV5-1 and TRBJ2-2; D call uncertain. The CDR3 runs 15 residues. Trimming shortened V by 1 base and J by 1 base, and 8 bases separated the two germline ends. Germline CDR1 is SGHRS and CDR2 is YFSETQ.

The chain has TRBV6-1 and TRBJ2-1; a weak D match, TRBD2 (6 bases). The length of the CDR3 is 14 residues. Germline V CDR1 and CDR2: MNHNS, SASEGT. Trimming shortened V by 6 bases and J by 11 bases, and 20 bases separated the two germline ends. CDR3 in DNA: TGTGCCAGCAGCACCGGGAGTCCCATCCTTAAGCAGTTCTTC. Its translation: CASSTGSPILKQFF.

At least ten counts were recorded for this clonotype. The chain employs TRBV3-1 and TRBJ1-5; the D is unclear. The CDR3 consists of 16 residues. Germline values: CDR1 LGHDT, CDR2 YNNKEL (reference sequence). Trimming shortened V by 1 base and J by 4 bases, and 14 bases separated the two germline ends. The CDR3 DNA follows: TGTGCCAGCAGCCAAGGGGGTACGGCTGTTAATCAGCCCCAGCATTTT. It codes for CASSQGGTAVNQPQHF.

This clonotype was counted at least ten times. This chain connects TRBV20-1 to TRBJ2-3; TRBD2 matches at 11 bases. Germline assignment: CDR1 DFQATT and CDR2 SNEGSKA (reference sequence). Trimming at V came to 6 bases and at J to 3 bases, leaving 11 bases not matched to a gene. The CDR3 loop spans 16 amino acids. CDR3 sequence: CSAHWLAGGVTDTQYF. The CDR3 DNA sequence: TGCAGTGCCCACTGGCTAGCGGGAGGTGTAACAGATACGCAGTATTTT.

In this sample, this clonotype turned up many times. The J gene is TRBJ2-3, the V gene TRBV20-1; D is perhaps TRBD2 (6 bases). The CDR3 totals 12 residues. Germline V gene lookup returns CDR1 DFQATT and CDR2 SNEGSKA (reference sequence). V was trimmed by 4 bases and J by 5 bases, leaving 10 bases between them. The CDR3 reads CSANGRQDTQYF. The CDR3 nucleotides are TGCAGTGCTAATGGGAGGCAAGATACGCAGTATTTT.

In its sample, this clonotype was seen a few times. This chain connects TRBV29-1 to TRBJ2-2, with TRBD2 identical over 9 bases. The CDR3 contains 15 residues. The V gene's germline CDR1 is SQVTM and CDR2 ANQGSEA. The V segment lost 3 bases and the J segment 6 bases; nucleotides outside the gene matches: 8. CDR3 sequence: CSVEQREDFPGELFF. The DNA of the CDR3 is TGCAGCGTTGAGCAGCGGGAGGATTTTCCCGGGGAGCTGTTTTTT.

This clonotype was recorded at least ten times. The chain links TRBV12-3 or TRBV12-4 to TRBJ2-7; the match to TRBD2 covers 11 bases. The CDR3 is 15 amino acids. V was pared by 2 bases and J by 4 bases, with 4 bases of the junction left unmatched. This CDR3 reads CASSLSLAGGYEQYF. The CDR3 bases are TGTGCCAGCAGTTTATCCCTAGCGGGAGGTTACGAGCAGTACTTC.

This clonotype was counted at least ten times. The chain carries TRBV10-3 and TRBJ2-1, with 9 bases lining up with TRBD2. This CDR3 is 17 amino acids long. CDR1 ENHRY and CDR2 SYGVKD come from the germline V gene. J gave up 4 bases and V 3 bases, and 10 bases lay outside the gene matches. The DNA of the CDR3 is TGTGCCATCAGTGACCTCATACTAGCGGGTTTTTACAATGAGCAGTTCTTC. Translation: CAISDLILAGFYNEQFF.

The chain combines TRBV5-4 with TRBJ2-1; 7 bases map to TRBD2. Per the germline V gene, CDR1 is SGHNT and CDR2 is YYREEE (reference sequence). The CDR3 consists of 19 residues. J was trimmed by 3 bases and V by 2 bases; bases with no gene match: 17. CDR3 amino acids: CASSLTSLKRGRDYNEQFF. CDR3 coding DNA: TGTGCCAGCAGCTTAACCTCCCTTAAGCGGGGAAGAGACTACAATGAGCAGTTCTTC. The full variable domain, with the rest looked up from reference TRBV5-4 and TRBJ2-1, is ETGVTQSPTHLIKTRGQQVTLRCSSQSGHNTVSWYQQALGQGPQFIFQYYREEENGRGNFPPRFSGLQFPNYSSELNVNALELDDSALYLCASSLTSLKRGRDYNEQFFGPGTRLTVL.